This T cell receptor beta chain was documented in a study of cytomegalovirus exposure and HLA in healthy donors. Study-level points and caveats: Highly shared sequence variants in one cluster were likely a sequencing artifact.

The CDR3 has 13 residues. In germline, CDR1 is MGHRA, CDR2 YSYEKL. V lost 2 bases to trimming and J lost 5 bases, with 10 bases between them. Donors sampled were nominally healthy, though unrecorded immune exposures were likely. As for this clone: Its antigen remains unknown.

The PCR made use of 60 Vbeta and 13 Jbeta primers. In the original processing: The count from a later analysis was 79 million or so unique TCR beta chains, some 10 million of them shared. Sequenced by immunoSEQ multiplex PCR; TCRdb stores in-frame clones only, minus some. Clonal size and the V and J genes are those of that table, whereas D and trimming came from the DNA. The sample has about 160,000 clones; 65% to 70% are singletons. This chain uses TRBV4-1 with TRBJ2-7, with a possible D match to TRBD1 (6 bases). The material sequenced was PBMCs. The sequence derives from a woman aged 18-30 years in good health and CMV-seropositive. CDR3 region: CASSQQGYHEQYF. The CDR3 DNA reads TGCGCCAGCAGCCAACAGGGGTACCACGAGCAGTACTTC.